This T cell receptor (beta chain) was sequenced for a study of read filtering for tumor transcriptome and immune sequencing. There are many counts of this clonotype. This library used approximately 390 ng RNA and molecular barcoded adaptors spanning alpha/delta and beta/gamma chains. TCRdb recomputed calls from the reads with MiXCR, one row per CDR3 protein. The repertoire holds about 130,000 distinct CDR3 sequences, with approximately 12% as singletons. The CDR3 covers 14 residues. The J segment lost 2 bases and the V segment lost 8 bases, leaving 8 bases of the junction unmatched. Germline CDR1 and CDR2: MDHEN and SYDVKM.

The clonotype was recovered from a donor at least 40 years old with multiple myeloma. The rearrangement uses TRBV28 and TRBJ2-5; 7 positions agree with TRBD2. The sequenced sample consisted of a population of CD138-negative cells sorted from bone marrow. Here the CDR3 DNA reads TGTGCCAGCTCTTGGGAGGGACTGCAAGAGACCCAGTACTTC. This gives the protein CASSWEGLQETQYF.